This TCR beta chain was captured by sequencing in a study of T cells in Graves' hyperthyroidism and ophthalmopathy. The CDR3 sequence is 13 residues long. Trimming removed 5 bases from V and 4 bases from J, with 11 bases in between. CDR1 and CDR2 (germline): KGHSH, LQKENI. The source material, RNA transcripts, was used to amplify TCR beta CDR3 regions. First-round RT-PCR with HTBI primers amplified the TCR CDR3 region. TCRdb re-analysed the multiplex PCR reads in MiXCR, keeping a single row per CDR3 protein. The sample contains about 420,000 distinct CDR3 sequences, approximately 15% of which appear only once. The sample holds many counts of this clonotype.

The sample taken for sequencing was blood. The receptor was derived from a woman aged 18-29 years with Graves' hyperthyroidism. V and J are TRBV18 and TRBJ1-2; unclear D gene. The CDR3 DNA reads as TGTGCCAGCTCATCCGACGGCACCTATGGCTACACCTTC. It specifies CASSSDGTYGYTF.